These 17 T cell receptor beta chains originate from one sample sequenced in a study of human T cells and chemical hapten exposure. TCRdb ran MiXCR on the RACE reads and lists one entry per CDR3 protein. The data contain tens of thousands of distinct CDR3 sequences, 12% of them seen just once; the ten biggest clones take up 3% to 4%. The time point was: patch test 1, 2 weeks after DPC sensitization. Treatment specified: therapeutic diphenylcyclopropenone sensitization with weekly scalp DPC. Sequenced here: whole blood, sampled in connection with sensitization to the hapten diphenylcyclopropenone (DPC). The receptors shown here come from a woman in her sixties or seventies with alopecia areata. Some clones in this sample may be carry-over from other donors' samples.

This clonotype occurred many times. The V and J genes are TRBV3-1 and TRBJ2-2; D is unresolved. Between the trimmed V and J ends, which lost 3 bases and 2 bases, there was a span of 1 base. Germline assignment: CDR1 LGHDT and CDR2 YNNKEL (reference sequence). This CDR3 contains 12 residues. CDR3 bases: TGTGCCAGCAGCCATAACACCGGGGAGCTGTTTTTT. This translates into CASSHNTGELFF.

The chain has TRBV2 and TRBJ1-5; 9 positions match TRBD1. Unmatched junction bases numbered 10, after V lost 8 bases and J lost 8 bases. Germline-derived CDR1 and CDR2 are SNHLY and FYNNEI. The CDR3 is 14 amino acids. As DNA, the CDR3 is TGTGCCAGCGGGTTGGGACAGGGTCGGAAGCCCCAGCATTTT. As protein: CASGLGQGRKPQHF.

The chain links TRBV12-3 or TRBV12-4 to TRBJ2-2; D may match TRBD1 or TRBD2 (5 bases each). This CDR3 has 15 amino acids. Trimming cost V 5 bases and J 6 bases, with 16 bases left between them. The CDR3 spells CASSPWDPRAGELFF. The CDR3 bases are TGTGCCAGCAGTCCCTGGGACCCGAGGGCCGGGGAGCTGTTTTTT.

This clonotype was detected only a few times. CDR3 DNA: TGCAGCTCGGTCTGGTTGGGCGAGACCCAGTACTTC. Translation gives CSSVWLGETQYF. V usage is TRBV20-1 and J usage is TRBJ2-5; D is uncertain. Germline CDR1 reads DFQATT; CDR2 reads SNEGSKA (reference sequence). The CDR3 totals 12 residues.

This clonotype was detected ten times or more. The rearrangement uses TRBV6-6 and TRBJ2-1, with D perhaps matching TRBD2 (7 bases). Trimming shortened V by 8 bases and J by 11 bases, and 13 bases separated the two germline ends. The germline V gene encodes CDR1 MNHNY and CDR2 SVGAGI (reference sequence). CDR3 size: 11 residues. This chain's CDR3 is CASEGGGQQFF. The DNA of the CDR3 is TGTGCCAGCGAAGGGGGGGGTCAGCAGTTCTTC.

This clonotype was seen many times. The chain employs TRBV7-6 and TRBJ2-1, with 14 bases fitting TRBD2. This CDR3 has 19 residues. The germline gives CDR1 SGHVS, CDR2 FNYEAQ. With 5 bases clipped from V and 6 bases from J, the junction kept 15 bases outside the gene matches. CDR3 loop: CASSPTTSGGAEGANEQFF. The CDR3 bases are TGTGCCAGCAGCCCAACGACTAGCGGGGGGGCCGAAGGAGCCAATGAGCAGTTCTTC.

This clonotype has more than one count but fewer than ten. This sequence joins TRBV4-1 and TRBJ2-1; no firm D call. CDR1 and CDR2 from the germline V gene are MGHRA and YSYEKL. The ends were cut back, 2 bases at V and 0 bases at J, with 5 bases in the middle. The CDR3 runs to 14 residues. The CDR3 region has the DNA TGCGCCAGCAGCCAACAGAGCTCCTACAATGAGCAGTTCTTC. It yields the protein CASSQQSSYNEQFF.

This clonotype was recorded at least ten times. One end of the junction is discordant with germline, which a read error may explain. The chain recombines TRBV7-7 with TRBJ2-3; D not resolved. The CDR3 loop spans 13 amino acids. Germline assignment: CDR1 SSHAT and CDR2 FNYEAQ (reference sequence). Written as DNA, the CDR3 is TGTGCTAGCAGCTTCCAAGCAGGAGATACGCAGTATTTT. This gives the protein CASSFQAGDTQYF.

This clonotype was counted many times. The chain is built from TRBV5-1 and TRBJ2-2; TRBD2 might be the D (6 bases). CDR1 and CDR2 (germline): SGHRS, YFSETQ. Between the trimmed V and J ends, which lost 4 bases and 4 bases, there was a span of 11 bases. This CDR3 spans 14 amino acids. DNA of the CDR3: TGCGCCAGCAGCCGTGTGGAGGGCACCGGGGAGCTGTTTTTT. This codes for CASSRVEGTGELFF. Full variable domain (outside the CDR3, taken from reference TRBV5-1 and TRBJ2-2): KAGVTQTPRYLIKTRGQQVTLSCSPISGHRSVSWYQQTPGQGLQFLFEYFSETQRNKGNFPGRFSGRQFSNSRSEMNVSTLELGDSALYLCASSRVEGTGELFFGEGSRLTVL.

Ten or more counts support this clonotype. The chain combines TRBV9 with TRBJ2-5, with D possibly being TRBD2 (5 bases). Germline CDR1 is SGDLS and CDR2 is YYNGEE. V lost 0 bases and J lost 9, with 15 bases in between. The CDR3 consists of 14 residues. The CDR3 protein is CASSVEIAPGAQYF. The CDR3 region has the DNA TGTGCCAGCAGCGTAGAAATAGCCCCCGGGGCCCAGTACTTC.

At least ten counts were recorded for this clonotype. This chain joins TRBV18 and TRBJ1-2, with no clear D. Germline V gives CDR1 KGHSH, CDR2 LQKENI. The V end lost 5 bases, the J end lost 5 bases, and 15 bases lay between the germline ends. This CDR3 is 14 amino acids long. The CDR3 here is CASSSRTGDYGYTF. Here the CDR3 DNA reads TGTGCCAGCTCATCCCGGACCGGCGATTATGGCTACACCTTC.

This clonotype was recorded many times. The CDR3 DNA sequence: TGTGCCAGCAGCCTCCCCGCCGGGGCTACCAGCACAGATACGCAGTATTTT. This gives the protein CASSLPAGATSTDTQYF. V is TRBV7-8 and J is TRBJ2-3, with D possibly called TRBD1 or TRBD2 (5 bases each). Deletions cut 5 bases from V and 0 bases from J, with 18 bases between. Germline loops: CDR1 SGHVS, CDR2 FQNEAQ. The CDR3 spans 17 residues.

This chain connects TRBV18 to TRBJ1-1; D may be TRBD1 (5 bases). This CDR3 is built from 15 residues. The V gene lost 3 bases and the J gene lost 7 bases, with 18 bases spanning the gap. From germline, CDR1 is KGHSH and CDR2 LQKENI. The CDR3 protein is CASSPTGDSTFEAFF. DNA of the CDR3: TGTGCCAGCTCACCCACAGGAGATTCTACCTTTGAAGCTTTCTTT.

This chain uses TRBV5-4 with TRBJ2-3, with D unresolved. Germline V gene sequence: CDR1 SGHNT, CDR2 YYREEE (reference sequence). The CDR3 spans 15 residues. Trimming removed 0 bases at V and 1 base at J, with 9 bases between. For the CDR3, the DNA is TGTGCCAGCAGCTTGGCCGGCCAGGGCACAGATACGCAGTATTTT. Amino acids: CASSLAGQGTDTQYF.

J is TRBJ2-3 and V is TRBV20-1; 8 bases match TRBD2. Losses at the gene ends were 1 base for V and 0 bases for J; bases not matched to a gene: 3. This CDR3 is built from 15 residues. Germline CDR1 reads DFQATT; CDR2 reads SNEGSKA (reference sequence). This CDR3 reads CSARVASGSTDTQYF. In DNA, the CDR3 is TGCAGTGCTAGAGTGGCTAGCGGGAGCACAGATACGCAGTATTTT.

This rearrangement joins TRBV27 to TRBJ2-2; TRBD1 is a possible D gene (7 bases). V lost 5 bases and J 1 base, leaving 14 bases between the germline ends. Germline CDR1 reads MNHEY; CDR2 reads SMNVEV (reference sequence). The CDR3 loop spans 16 amino acids. CDR3 sequence: CASSPGRTGNTGELFF. The CDR3, as DNA: TGTGCCAGCAGTCCGGGGAGGACAGGGAACACCGGGGAGCTGTTTTTT.

This clonotype was recorded many times. The rearrangement uses TRBV20-1 and TRBJ2-3; D remains ambiguous. V lost 1 base and J 4 bases, leaving 9 bases between the germline ends. CDR3 size: 13 residues. Per the germline V gene, CDR1 is DFQATT and CDR2 is SNEGSKA (reference sequence). CDR3 DNA: TGCAGTGCTAGAGTGGGCAGCGCAGATACGCAGTATTTT. Protein sequence: CSARVGSADTQYF.